These 15 T cell receptor beta chains were sequenced from one sample in a study of cytomegalovirus exposure and HLA in healthy donors. PCR used 60 Vbeta primers and 13 Jbeta primers. Some clones are missing from TCRdb's copy, which holds only in-frame ones; the method was immunoSEQ multiplex PCR. The profile shows under 200,000 clones, 70% to 80% of them singletons. Sequencing was performed on PBMCs. The receptors originated from a male donor in good health and CMV-seropositive.

This chain links TRBV4-3 with TRBJ2-5; 9 bases are shared with TRBD1. The V segment lost 3 bases and the J segment 3 bases; nucleotides outside the gene matches: 5. This CDR3 has 15 residues. Germline lookup yields CDR1 LGHNA and CDR2 YSLEER. The CDR3 DNA sequence: TGCGCCAGCAGCCAGGGTCGGGACAGGGAAGAGACCCAGTACTTC. It is translated as CASSQGRDREETQYF.

CDR3 amino acids: CASRAGAHTEAFF. Written as DNA, the CDR3 is TGTGCCAGCAGAGCGGGGGCTCACACTGAAGCTTTCTTT. The gene calls are TRBV6-5 and TRBJ1-1; the D gene is possibly TRBD1 (6 bases). The CDR3 runs to 13 residues. The V and J ends lost 6 bases and 3 bases respectively, with 11 bases between them. Per the germline V gene, CDR1 is MNHEY and CDR2 is SVGAGI.

The chain links TRBV18 to TRBJ2-7, with D tentatively TRBD1 (6 bases). The germline V gene encodes CDR1 KGHSH and CDR2 LQKENI. Deletions cut 3 bases from V and 3 bases from J, with 15 bases between. The CDR3 sequence is 15 residues long. CDR3 coding DNA: TGTGCCAGCTCACCCAACAGGGATATACACTACGAGCAGTACTTC. Its protein is CASSPNRDIHYEQYF.

The chain is built from TRBV20-1 and TRBJ1-1; D is uncertain. V was clipped by 6 bases and J by 6 bases, with 11 bases between them. The CDR3 loop spans 11 amino acids. The germline V gene encodes CDR1 DFQATT and CDR2 SNEGSKA (reference sequence). CDR3 coding DNA: TGCAGTGCCGGGGTAATCTCTGAAGCTTTCTTT. This encodes CSAGVISEAFF.

V is TRBV19 and J is TRBJ1-2; D perhaps matches TRBD1 (5 bases). The CDR3 totals 14 residues. The V end lost 7 bases, the J end lost 4 bases, and 16 bases lay between the germline ends. Germline CDR1 and CDR2: LNHDA and SQIVND (reference sequence). The CDR3 DNA follows: TGTGCCAGTACGTACATAGGGGTAGGCTATGGCTACACCTTC. As protein: CASTYIGVGYGYTF.

The V call is TRBV27, the J call TRBJ2-1, with TRBD2 as a possible D gene (7 bases). Trimming stripped 5 bases from V and 7 bases from J, with 18 bases between. The germline V gene encodes CDR1 MNHEY and CDR2 SMNVEV (reference sequence). The CDR3 loop spans 15 amino acids. The CDR3 here is CASSGQSGIKNEQFF. The DNA of the CDR3 is TGTGCCAGCAGTGGACAGAGCGGGATCAAGAATGAGCAGTTCTTC.

The chain couples TRBV28 to TRBJ1-2, with 11 bases fitting TRBD1. Germline CDR1 MDHEN, CDR2 SYDVKM. V trimming: 3 bases; J trimming: 3 bases; junction bases outside the gene matches: 9. The CDR3 runs 17 residues. CDR3 DNA: TGTGCCAGCAGTTTTAGGACAGGGGGCCCGTCTGACTATGGCTACACCTTC. This codes for CASSFRTGGPSDYGYTF.

By share, this clone ranks as medium-sized. The V and J genes are TRBV7-3 and TRBJ2-3; a possible D gene is TRBD2 (6 bases). Germline V gene data show CDR1 as SGHTA and CDR2 as FQGTGA. The CDR3 covers 14 residues. The V end was cut by 9 bases, the J end by 2 bases, with 15 bases between. CDR3 DNA: TGTGCCAGTCCGCCGGGGGAGTTCACAGATACGCAGTATTTT. It specifies CASPPGEFTDTQYF. The full variable domain, in which reference TRBV7-3 and TRBJ2-3 provide the parts outside the CDR3, is GAGVSQTPSNKVTEKGKYVELRCDPISGHTALYWYRQSLGQGPEFLIYFQGTGAADDSGLPNDRFFAVRPEGSVSTLKIQRTERGDSAVYLCASPPGEFTDTQYFGPGTRLTVL.

This sequence joins TRBV5-1 and TRBJ1-4, with 9 nucleotides matching TRBD1. J was trimmed by 8 bases and V by 4 bases; bases with no gene match: 6. Germline CDR1 SGHRS, CDR2 YFSETQ. The CDR3 spans 14 residues. The CDR3 loop reads CASSKGQGGEKLFF. In nucleotides, the CDR3 is TGCGCCAGCAGCAAGGGACAGGGAGGAGAAAAACTGTTTTTT.

About this clone: Other DNA sequences within the sample encode an identical CDR3. The rearrangement joins TRBV6-5 to TRBJ2-5; weak D call: TRBD2 (6 bases). The CDR3 contains 13 residues. CDR1 is MNHEY, CDR2 SVGAGI, per germline. Trimming removed 6 bases from V and 8 bases from J, with 16 bases in between. The CDR3 sequence: CASSPGLVSTQYF. CDR3 DNA: TGTGCCAGCAGCCCGGGACTTGTCTCTACCCAGTACTTC.

The chain has TRBV29-1 and TRBJ1-6; D ambiguous. The V end lost 7 bases, the J end lost 7 bases, and 11 bases lay between the germline ends. The CDR3 length is 12 residues. In germline, CDR1 is SQVTM, CDR2 ANQGSEA. The CDR3 DNA follows: TGCAGCGGTAAGCAAAGCAATTCACCCCTCCACTTT. It specifies CSGKQSNSPLHF.

The rearrangement uses TRBV5-1 and TRBJ2-7, with 7 bases identical to TRBD1. CDR1 is SGHRS, CDR2 YFSETQ, per germline. The CDR3 is made up of 13 amino acids. V lost 3 bases, J lost 3 bases, and 3 bases stayed unmatched. CDR3 sequence (DNA): TGCGCCAGCAGCTCGGGACAGTTCTACGAGCAGTACTTC. Translated, it gives CASSSGQFYEQYF.

The rearrangement joins TRBV7-2 to TRBJ2-3, with a possible D match to TRBD2 (6 bases). Germline V gives CDR1 SGHTA, CDR2 FQGNSA. The CDR3 contains 13 residues. The V end lost 2 bases, the J end lost 10 bases, and 13 bases lay between the germline ends. The CDR3 coding sequence is TGTGCCAGCAGCTTATCGGGGGACCAAGCGCAGTATTTT. This translates into CASSLSGDQAQYF. The whole variable domain, filled in from reference TRBV7-2 and TRBJ2-3, reads GAGVSQSPSNKVTEKGKDVELRCDPISGHTALYWYRQSLGQGLEFLIYFQGNSAPDKSGLPSDRFSAERTGGSVSTLTIQRTQQEDSAVYLCASSLSGDQAQYFGPGTRLTVL.

The chain joins TRBV11-2 to TRBJ2-4; TRBD1 agrees at 7 bases. The germline gives CDR1 SGHAT, CDR2 FQNNGV. With V trimmed by 1 base and J by 0 bases, 6 bases remained unmatched. The CDR3 is 17 residues long. The CDR3 region is CASSLGDRALAKNIQYF. CDR3 nucleotide sequence: TGTGCCAGCAGCTTAGGGGACAGAGCACTAGCCAAAAACATTCAGTACTTC.

CDR3 in DNA: TGTGCCAGCGGTACGGGACTAGCGTGGAACGGGGAGCTGTTTTTT. This translates into CASGTGLAWNGELFF. The genes are TRBV28 and TRBJ2-2, with TRBD2 matching 10 bases. J lost 7 bases, V lost 8 bases, and 10 bases had no gene match. Germline V gene data show CDR1 as MDHEN and CDR2 as SYDVKM. The CDR3 sequence is 15 residues long.